The 5 T cell receptor beta chains below were found in one sample sequenced in a study of identical twins. MiXCR, applied by TCRdb to the 5' RACE reads, yields one record per CDR3 protein. The table lists approximately 680,000 distinct CDR3 sequences, around 7.5% of them singletons. These data also formed part of another study, on yellow fever vaccine responses in identical twins.

Sequenced: PBMCs. The source is a woman between 18 and 29 years old in good health.

This clonotype was recorded a few times. The CDR3: CASCGTVSNVLTF. CDR3 sequence (DNA): TGTGCCAGTTGCGGGACAGTTTCCAACGTCCTGACTTTC. J is TRBJ2-6 and V is TRBV11-2; weak D call: TRBD1 (7 bases). The V gene lost 9 bases and the J gene lost 8 bases, with 14 bases spanning the gap. The germline CDR1 and CDR2 sequences are SGHAT and FQNNGV. The CDR3 has 13 amino acids.

This clonotype showed up just a few times. The chain carries TRBV7-9 and TRBJ2-1, with 9 positions matching TRBD2. The CDR3 length is 15 residues. Trimming cost V 2 bases and J 9 bases; bases outside gene matches: 8. Germline lookup yields CDR1 SEHNR and CDR2 FQNEAQ (reference sequence). The CDR3 DNA follows: TGTGCCAGCAGCTTATTCAGCGGGGGGAGGGGTGAGCAGTTCTTC. It is translated as CASSLFSGGRGEQFF.

The V gene is TRBV6-5, the J gene TRBJ1-1; tentative D call: TRBD1 (5 bases). There are 15 residues in the CDR3. Per germline, CDR1 MNHEY and CDR2 SVGAGI. V was clipped by 2 bases and J by 10 bases, with 20 bases between them. The CDR3: CASSYNQGRVLGAFF. In nucleotides, the CDR3 is TGTGCCAGCAGTTACAATCAGGGTAGAGTCCTAGGAGCTTTCTTT.

This clonotype was found a few times. The chain carries TRBV29-1 and TRBJ2-5; D uncertain. The CDR3 sequence is 13 residues long. The V gene lost 3 bases and the J gene lost 2 bases, with 10 bases spanning the gap. From germline, CDR1 is SQVTM and CDR2 ANQGSEA. This CDR3 reads CSVDGVAQETQYF. CDR3 nucleotide sequence: TGCAGCGTTGATGGGGTGGCACAAGAGACCCAGTACTTC.

This chain uses TRBV3-1 with TRBJ2-2; D is possibly TRBD1 (7 bases). CDR3 length: 16 amino acids. Trimming stripped 7 bases from V and 1 base from J, with 16 bases between. CDR1 LGHDT and CDR2 YNNKEL come from the germline V gene (reference sequence). CDR3 protein: CASKLAGQLNTGELFF. DNA for the CDR3: TGTGCCAGCAAACTCGCGGGACAGTTGAACACCGGGGAGCTGTTTTTT. Supplemented by reference TRBV3-1 and TRBJ2-2, the full variable domain reads DTAVSQTPKYLVTQMGNDKSIKCEQNLGHDTMYWYKQDSKKFLKIMFSYNNKELIINETVPNRFSPKSPDKAHLNLHINSLELGDSAVYFCASKLAGQLNTGELFFGEGSRLTVL.